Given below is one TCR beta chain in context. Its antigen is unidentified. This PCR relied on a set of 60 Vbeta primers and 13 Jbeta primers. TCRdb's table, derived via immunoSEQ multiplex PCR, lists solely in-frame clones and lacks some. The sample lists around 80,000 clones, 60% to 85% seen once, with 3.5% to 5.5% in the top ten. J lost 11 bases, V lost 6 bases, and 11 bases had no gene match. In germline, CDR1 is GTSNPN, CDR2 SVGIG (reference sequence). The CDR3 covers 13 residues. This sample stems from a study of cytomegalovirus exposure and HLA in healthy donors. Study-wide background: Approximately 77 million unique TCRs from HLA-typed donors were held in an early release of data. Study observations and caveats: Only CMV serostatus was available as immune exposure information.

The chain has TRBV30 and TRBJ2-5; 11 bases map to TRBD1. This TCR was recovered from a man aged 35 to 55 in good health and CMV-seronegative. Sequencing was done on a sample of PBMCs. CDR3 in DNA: TGTGCCTGCCGGGACAGGGGGACTTTTGAGCAGTACTTC. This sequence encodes CACRDRGTFEQYF.